A selection of T cell receptor beta chains follows, all from one sample in a study of cytomegalovirus exposure and HLA in healthy donors. The method was immunoSEQ multiplex PCR; TCRdb's version includes in-frame clones alone and lacks a portion of them. Recorded for this sample: around 150,000 clones. Sequencing was performed on PBMCs. The receptors stem from a man aged 30 to 45 in good health and CMV-seronegative. CDR3s include the opening cysteine and the closing phenylalanine or tryptophan.

CAWSPNSGNEQFF,TRBJ2-1,TRBV30
CASSRLLADLHRYTDTQYF,TRBJ2-3,TRBV14
CASSLKLAVEQFF,TRBJ2-1,TRBV5-1
CASSEGQFNQPQHF,TRBJ1-5,TRBV4-3
CASSPRGNTNTGELFF,TRBJ2-2,TRBV11-3
CASSVASGDTGELFF,TRBJ2-2,TRBV6-4
CASSLGQGGQPQHF,TRBJ1-5,TRBV27
CASTGWGLDVQETQYF,TRBJ2-5,TRBV11-2
CASMRGSGTETQYF,TRBJ2-5,TRBV6-1
CASSPSDRQETQYF,TRBJ2-5,TRBV5-1
CASSLGVEETQYF,TRBJ2-5,TRBV7-6
CSSGLAGGSYQETQYF,TRBJ2-5,TRBV29-1
CASGLVAGPNTEAFF,TRBJ1-1,TRBV11-2
CASSRTVSNQPQHF,TRBJ1-5,TRBV6-6
CASSPSFGGETQYF,TRBJ2-5,TRBV5-4
CASSSSGRVMDGYTF,TRBJ1-2,TRBV5-1
CASSSSRRAGSGEQYF,TRBJ2-7,TRBV7-7
CASSLGARVYSNQPQHF,TRBJ1-5,TRBV7-8
CASSFWDRDTGELFF,TRBJ2-2,TRBV5-5
CASSELGSRITEAFF,TRBJ1-1,TRBV2
CSAYQSYEQYF,TRBJ2-7,TRBV20-1
CASTKPAGRHAGELFF,TRBJ2-2,TRBV5-6
CSLGSSLGETQYF,TRBJ2-5,TRBV29-1
CASSPMTAMGYGYTF,TRBJ1-2,TRBV18
CASSLAQGASYEQYF,TRBJ2-7,TRBV7-6
CASNTQGYGYTF,TRBJ1-2,TRBV28
CASKGQVAHYF,TRBJ2-7,TRBV6-7
CASSATGSSTDTQYF,TRBJ2-3,TRBV9
CASSHNRGSTGELFF,TRBJ2-2,TRBV4-2
CASSTQGQGVDEQYF,TRBJ2-7,TRBV5-1